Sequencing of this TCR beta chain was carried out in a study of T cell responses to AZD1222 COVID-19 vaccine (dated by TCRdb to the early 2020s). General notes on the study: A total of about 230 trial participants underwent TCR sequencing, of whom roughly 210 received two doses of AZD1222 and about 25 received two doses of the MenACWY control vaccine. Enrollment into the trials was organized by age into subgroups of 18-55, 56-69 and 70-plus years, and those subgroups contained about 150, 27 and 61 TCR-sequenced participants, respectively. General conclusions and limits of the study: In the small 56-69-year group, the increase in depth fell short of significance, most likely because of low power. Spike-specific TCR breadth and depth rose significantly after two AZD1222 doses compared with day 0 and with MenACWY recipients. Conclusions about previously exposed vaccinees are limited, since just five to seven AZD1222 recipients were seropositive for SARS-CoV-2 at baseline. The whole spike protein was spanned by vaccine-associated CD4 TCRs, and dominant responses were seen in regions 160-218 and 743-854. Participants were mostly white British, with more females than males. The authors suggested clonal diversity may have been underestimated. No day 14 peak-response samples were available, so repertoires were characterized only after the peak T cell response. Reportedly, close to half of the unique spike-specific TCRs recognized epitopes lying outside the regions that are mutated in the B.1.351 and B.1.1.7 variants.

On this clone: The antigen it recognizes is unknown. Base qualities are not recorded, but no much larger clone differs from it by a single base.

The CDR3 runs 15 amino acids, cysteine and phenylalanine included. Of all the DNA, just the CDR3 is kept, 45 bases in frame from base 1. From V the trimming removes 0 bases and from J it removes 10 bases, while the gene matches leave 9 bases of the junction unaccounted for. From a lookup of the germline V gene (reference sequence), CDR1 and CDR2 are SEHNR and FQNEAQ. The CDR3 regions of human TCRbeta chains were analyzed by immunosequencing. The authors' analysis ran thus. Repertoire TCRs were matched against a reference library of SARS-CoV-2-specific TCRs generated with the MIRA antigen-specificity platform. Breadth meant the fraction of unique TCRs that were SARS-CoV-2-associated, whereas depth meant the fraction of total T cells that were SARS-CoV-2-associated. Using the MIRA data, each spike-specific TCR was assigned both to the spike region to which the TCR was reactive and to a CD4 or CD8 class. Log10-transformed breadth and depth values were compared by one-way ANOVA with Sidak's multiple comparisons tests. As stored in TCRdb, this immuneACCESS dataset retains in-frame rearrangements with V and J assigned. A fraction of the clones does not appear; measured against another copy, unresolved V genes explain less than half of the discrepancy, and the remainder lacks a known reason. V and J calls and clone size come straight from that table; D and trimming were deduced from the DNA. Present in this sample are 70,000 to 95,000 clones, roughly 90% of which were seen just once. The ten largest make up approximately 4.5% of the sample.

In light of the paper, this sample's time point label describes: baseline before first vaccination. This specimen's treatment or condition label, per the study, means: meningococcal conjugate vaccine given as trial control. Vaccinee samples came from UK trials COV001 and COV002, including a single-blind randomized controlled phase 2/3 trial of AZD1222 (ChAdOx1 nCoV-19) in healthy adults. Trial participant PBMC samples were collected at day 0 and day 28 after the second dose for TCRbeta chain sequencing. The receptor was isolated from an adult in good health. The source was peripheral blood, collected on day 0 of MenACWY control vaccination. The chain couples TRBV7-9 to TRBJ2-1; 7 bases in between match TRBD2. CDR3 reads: CASSLAAAGEGEQFF. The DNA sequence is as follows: TGTGCCAGCAGCTTAGCTGCGGCGGGAGAGGGGGAGCAGTTCTTC.